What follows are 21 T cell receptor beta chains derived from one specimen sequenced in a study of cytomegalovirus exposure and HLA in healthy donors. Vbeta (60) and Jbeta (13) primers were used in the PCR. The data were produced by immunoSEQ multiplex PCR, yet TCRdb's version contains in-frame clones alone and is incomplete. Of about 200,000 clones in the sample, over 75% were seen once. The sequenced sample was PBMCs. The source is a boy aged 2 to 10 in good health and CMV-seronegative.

The CDR3: CASSLARSGELFF. The DNA of the CDR3 is TGTGCCAGCAGCTTAGCGCGCTCCGGGGAGCTGTTTTTT. J is TRBJ2-2 and V is TRBV7-9; D not resolved. CDR3 size: 13 residues. Germline loops: CDR1 SEHNR, CDR2 FQNEAQ (reference sequence). Deletions cut 0 bases from V and 6 bases from J, with 5 bases between. The variable domain in full, completed from reference TRBV7-9 and TRBJ2-2, reads DTGVSQNPRHKITKRGQNVTFRCDPISEHNRLYWYRQTLGQGPEFLTYFQNEAQLEKSRLLSDRFSAERPKGSFSTLEIQRTEQGDSAMYLCASSLARSGELFFGEGSRLTVL.

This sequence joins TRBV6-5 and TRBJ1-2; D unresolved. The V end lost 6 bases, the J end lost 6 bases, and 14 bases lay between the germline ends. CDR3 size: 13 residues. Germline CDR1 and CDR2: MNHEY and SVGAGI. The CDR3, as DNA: TGTGCCAGCAGGAACCCAACAGAGAATGGCTACACCTTC. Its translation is CASRNPTENGYTF.

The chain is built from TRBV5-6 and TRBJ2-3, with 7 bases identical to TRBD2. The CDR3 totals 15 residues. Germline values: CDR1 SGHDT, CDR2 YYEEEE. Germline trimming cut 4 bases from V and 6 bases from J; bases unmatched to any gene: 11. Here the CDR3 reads CASSQVFQGGDTQYF. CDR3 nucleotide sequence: TGTGCCAGCAGCCAGGTGTTTCAGGGAGGGGATACGCAGTATTTT.

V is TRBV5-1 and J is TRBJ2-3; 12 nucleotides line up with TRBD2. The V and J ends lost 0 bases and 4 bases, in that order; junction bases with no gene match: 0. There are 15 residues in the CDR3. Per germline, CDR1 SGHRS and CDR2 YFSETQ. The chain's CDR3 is CASSLASGGADTQYF. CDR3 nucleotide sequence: TGCGCCAGCAGCTTGGCTAGCGGGGGGGCAGATACGCAGTATTTT.

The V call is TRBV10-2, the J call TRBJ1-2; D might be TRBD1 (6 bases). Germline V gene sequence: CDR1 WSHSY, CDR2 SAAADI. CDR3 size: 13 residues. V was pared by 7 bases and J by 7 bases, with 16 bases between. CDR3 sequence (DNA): TGCGCCAGCAAGAAGGACAGAGAGGCTGGCTACACCTTC. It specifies CASKKDREAGYTF.

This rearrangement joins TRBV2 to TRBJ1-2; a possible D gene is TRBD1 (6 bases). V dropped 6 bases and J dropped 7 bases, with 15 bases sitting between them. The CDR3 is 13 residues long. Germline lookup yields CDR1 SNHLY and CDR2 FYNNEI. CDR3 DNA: TGTGCCAGCAGGGCCGGGACAAATGGTGGCTACACCTTC. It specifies CASRAGTNGGYTF.

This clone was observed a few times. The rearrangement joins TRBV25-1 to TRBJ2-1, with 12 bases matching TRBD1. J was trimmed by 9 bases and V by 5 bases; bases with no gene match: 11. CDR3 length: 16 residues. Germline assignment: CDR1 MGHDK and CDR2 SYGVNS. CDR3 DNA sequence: TGTGCCAGCAGTACAGTCGGGACAGGGGGCTCGGGTGAGCAGTTCTTC. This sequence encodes CASSTVGTGGSGEQFF.

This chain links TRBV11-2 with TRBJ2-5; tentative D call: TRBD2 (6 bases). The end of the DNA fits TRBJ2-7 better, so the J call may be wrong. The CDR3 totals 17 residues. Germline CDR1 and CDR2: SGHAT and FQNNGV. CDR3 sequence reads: CASSLAIWGDTAYEQYF. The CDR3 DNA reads TGTGCCAGCAGCTTAGCGATCTGGGGGGATACGGCCTACGAGCAGTACTTC.

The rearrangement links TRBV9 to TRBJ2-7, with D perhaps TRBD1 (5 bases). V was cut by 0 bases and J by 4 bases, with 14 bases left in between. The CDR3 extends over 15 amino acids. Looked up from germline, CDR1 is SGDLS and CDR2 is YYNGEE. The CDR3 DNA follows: TGTGCCAGCAGCGTAGCTCAGGGCGGCTGGTACGAGCAGTACTTC. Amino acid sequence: CASSVAQGGWYEQYF. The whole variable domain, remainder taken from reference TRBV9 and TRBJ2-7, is DSGVTQTPKHLITATGQRVTLRCSPRSGDLSVYWYQQSLDQGLQFLIQYYNGEERAKGNILERFSAQQFPDLHSELNLSSLELGDSALYFCASSVAQGGWYEQYFGPGTRLTVT.

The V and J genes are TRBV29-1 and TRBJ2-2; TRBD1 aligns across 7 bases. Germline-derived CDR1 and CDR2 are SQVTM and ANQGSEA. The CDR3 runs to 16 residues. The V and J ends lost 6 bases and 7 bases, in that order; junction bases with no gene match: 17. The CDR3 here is CSVRSPGQSADGELFF. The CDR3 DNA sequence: TGCAGCGTCCGATCTCCGGGACAGTCCGCCGACGGGGAGCTGTTTTTT.

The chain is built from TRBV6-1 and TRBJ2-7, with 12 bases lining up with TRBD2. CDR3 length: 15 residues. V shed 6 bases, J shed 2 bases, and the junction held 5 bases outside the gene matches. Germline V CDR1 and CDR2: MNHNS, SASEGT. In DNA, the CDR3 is TGTGCCAGCAGAGCACGACTAGCGGGGGCCTACGAGCAGTACTTC. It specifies CASRARLAGAYEQYF.

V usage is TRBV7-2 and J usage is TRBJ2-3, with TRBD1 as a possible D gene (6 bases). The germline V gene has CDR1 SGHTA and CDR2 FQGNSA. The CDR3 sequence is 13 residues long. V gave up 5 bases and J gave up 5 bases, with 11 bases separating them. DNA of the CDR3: TGTGCCAGCAGCCGACAGGTGGAAGATACGCAGTATTTT. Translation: CASSRQVEDTQYF.

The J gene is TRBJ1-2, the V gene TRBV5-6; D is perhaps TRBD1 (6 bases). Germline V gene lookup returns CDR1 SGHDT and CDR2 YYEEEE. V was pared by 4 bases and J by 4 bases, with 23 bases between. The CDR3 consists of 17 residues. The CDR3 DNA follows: TGTGCCAGCAGCCCCTGGTTCGGGACAAGCCCCTTCTATGGCTACACCTTC. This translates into CASSPWFGTSPFYGYTF. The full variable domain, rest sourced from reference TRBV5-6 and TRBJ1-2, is DAGVTQSPTHLIKTRGQQVTLRCSPKSGHDTVSWYQQALGQGPQFIFQYYEEEERQRGNFPDRFSGHQFPNYSSELNVNALLLGDSALYLCASSPWFGTSPFYGYTFGSGTRLTVV.

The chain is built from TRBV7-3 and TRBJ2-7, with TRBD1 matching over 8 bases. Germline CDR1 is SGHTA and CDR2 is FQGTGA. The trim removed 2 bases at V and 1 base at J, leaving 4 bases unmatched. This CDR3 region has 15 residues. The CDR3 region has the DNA TGTGCCAGCAGCTTAGGGACAGGAGTATCCTACGAGCAGTACTTC. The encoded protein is CASSLGTGVSYEQYF.

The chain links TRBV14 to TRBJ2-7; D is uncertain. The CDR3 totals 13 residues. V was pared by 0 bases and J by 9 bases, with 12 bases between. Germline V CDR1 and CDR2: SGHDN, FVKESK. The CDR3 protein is CASSQDVSTGQYF. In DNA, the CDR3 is TGTGCCAGCAGCCAAGATGTATCGACGGGGCAGTACTTC.

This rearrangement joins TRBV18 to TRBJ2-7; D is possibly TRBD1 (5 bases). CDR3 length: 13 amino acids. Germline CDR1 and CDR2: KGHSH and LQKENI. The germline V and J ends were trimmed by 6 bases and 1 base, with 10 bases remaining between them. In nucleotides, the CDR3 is TGTGCCAGCTCCCCCTCAGGGTCCTACGAGCAGTACTTC. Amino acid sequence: CASSPSGSYEQYF.

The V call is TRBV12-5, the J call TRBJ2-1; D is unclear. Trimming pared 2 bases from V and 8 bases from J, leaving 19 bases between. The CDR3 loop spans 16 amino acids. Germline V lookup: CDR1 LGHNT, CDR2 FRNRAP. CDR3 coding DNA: TGTGCTAGTGGTTTGCCTTCAAAACCAATCACGGATGAGCAGTTCTTC. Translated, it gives CASGLPSKPITDEQFF.

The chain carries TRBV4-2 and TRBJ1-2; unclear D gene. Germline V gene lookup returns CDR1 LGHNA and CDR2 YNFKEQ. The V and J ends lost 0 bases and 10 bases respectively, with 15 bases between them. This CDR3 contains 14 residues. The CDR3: CASSQEGGFGDYTF. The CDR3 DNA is TGTGCCAGCAGCCAAGAGGGAGGTTTTGGAGACTACACCTTC.

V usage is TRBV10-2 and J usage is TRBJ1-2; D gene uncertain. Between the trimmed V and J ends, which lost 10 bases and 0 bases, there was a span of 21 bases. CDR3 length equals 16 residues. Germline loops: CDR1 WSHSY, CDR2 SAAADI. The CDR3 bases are TGCGCCACCTACGGTAGATCTCACGGGACTAACTATGGCTACACCTTC. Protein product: CATYGRSHGTNYGYTF.

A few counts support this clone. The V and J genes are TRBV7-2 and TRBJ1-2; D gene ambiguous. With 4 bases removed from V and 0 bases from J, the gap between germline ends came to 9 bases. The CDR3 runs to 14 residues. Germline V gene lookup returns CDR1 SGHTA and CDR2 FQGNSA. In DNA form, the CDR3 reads TGTGCCAGCAGCTCCCGAGCCGCTAACTATGGCTACACCTTC. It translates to CASSSRAANYGYTF.

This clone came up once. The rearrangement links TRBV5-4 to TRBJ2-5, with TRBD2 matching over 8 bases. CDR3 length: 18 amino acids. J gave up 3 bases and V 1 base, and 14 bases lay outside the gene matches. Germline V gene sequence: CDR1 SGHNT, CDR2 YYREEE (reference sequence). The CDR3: CASSLFLGTSVFEETQYF. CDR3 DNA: TGTGCCAGCAGCTTGTTTCTCGGGACTAGTGTCTTCGAAGAGACCCAGTACTTC.